This passage covers 21 T cell receptor beta chains from one sample sequenced in a study of radiotherapy plus CTLA-4 blockade in lung cancer. Clones were sequenced by immunoSEQ multiplex PCR, and TCRdb holds only the in-frame ones, with some missing. The sample carries some 100,000 clones, around 81% recorded once. Sample: peripheral blood, taken from a patient treated with radiotherapy plus ipilimumab. All receptors come from a human donor with non-small cell lung cancer that progressed on radiotherapy plus ipilimumab.

By its share, this clone is medium-sized. V gene TRBV5-1 combines with J gene TRBJ1-2; D gene uncertain. The V gene's germline CDR1 is SGHRS and CDR2 YFSETQ. The CDR3 runs to 14 residues. V shed 0 bases and J shed 3 bases, with 9 bases lying between them. The CDR3 coding sequence is TGCGCCAGCAGCTTGGATACCGCGCACTATGGCTACACCTTC. Residues: CASSLDTAHYGYTF.

This rearrangement joins TRBV19 to TRBJ2-7; D gene uncertain. The CDR3 is 13 amino acids. Trimming removed 3 bases at V and 6 bases at J, with 12 bases between. Looked up from germline, CDR1 is LNHDA and CDR2 is SQIVND (reference sequence). CDR3 amino acids: CASSMRGSPEQYF. CDR3 in DNA: TGTGCCAGTAGTATGCGCGGTAGTCCCGAGCAGTACTTC.

This clone is a singleton in its sample. V usage is TRBV5-1 and J usage is TRBJ1-1; TRBD1 matches 7 bases. V lost 0 bases to trimming and J lost 11 bases; unmatched junction nucleotides: 13. This CDR3 comprises 15 residues. Per germline, CDR1 SGHRS and CDR2 YFSETQ. CDR3 bases: TGCGCCAGCAGCTTGGCCCTAGGACAGGAAGGGAGGGCTTTCTTT. The encoded protein is CASSLALGQEGRAFF.

The rearrangement joins TRBV7-2 to TRBJ1-1; D gene uncertain. The CDR3 runs 15 residues. Trimming took off 1 base at V and 11 bases at J, with 20 bases between the two ends. Germline CDR1 is SGHTA and CDR2 is FQGNSA. CDR3 sequence reads: CASSLVASSRVNAFF. CDR3 in DNA: TGTGCCAGCAGCTTAGTGGCCAGCAGCCGCGTGAATGCTTTCTTT.

This chain connects TRBV4-2 to TRBJ1-3; no firm D call. V lost 2 bases and J lost 0, with 11 bases in between. This CDR3 is built from 16 residues. Germline V gene data show CDR1 as LGHNA and CDR2 as YNFKEQ. The chain's CDR3 is CASSQSTASSGNTIYF. The CDR3 nucleotides are TGTGCCAGCAGCCAATCGACGGCGAGCTCTGGAAACACCATATATTTT.

The genes are TRBV5-1 and TRBJ2-7; 11 bases match TRBD1. CDR1 is SGHRS, CDR2 YFSETQ, per germline. The CDR3 consists of 14 residues. Unmatched junction bases numbered 5, after V lost 4 bases and J lost 5 bases. The CDR3 region has the DNA TGCGCCAGCAGCCAGGGACAGGGGGTCCACGAGCAGTACTTC. Translating it yields CASSQGQGVHEQYF.

The rearrangement uses TRBV7-9 and TRBJ2-7, with 7 positions matching TRBD1. The CDR3 covers 13 residues. CDR1 SEHNR and CDR2 FQNEAQ come from the germline V gene (reference sequence). J gave up 5 bases and V 7 bases, and 8 bases lay outside the gene matches. This chain's CDR3 is CASTKGTAHEQYF. The DNA for the CDR3 is TGTGCCAGCACCAAGGGGACAGCGCACGAGCAGTACTTC. The variable domain in full, with the rest retrieved from reference TRBV7-9 and TRBJ2-7, is DTGVSQNPRHKITKRGQNVTFRCDPISEHNRLYWYRQTLGQGPEFLTYFQNEAQLEKSRLLSDRFSAERPKGSFSTLEIQRTEQGDSAMYLCASTKGTAHEQYFGPGTRLTVT.

This chain connects TRBV28 to TRBJ2-2, with 7 bases that match TRBD2. The germline V gene has CDR1 MDHEN and CDR2 SYDVKM. The CDR3 is made up of 16 amino acids. After removal of 6 bases from V and 5 bases from J, the junction contained 12 bases not matched to a gene. The CDR3 DNA reads TGTGCCAGCAGCCTTTCAGGCCGGGGAGGGACCGGGGAGCTGTTTTTT. Protein: CASSLSGRGGTGELFF.

V gene TRBV6-1 combines with J gene TRBJ1-4; D call uncertain. Looked up from germline, CDR1 is MNHNS and CDR2 is SASEGT. The CDR3 runs 17 residues. Trimming pared 2 bases from V and 0 bases from J, leaving 13 bases between. Here the CDR3 reads CASSERSGPATNEKLFF. The CDR3 DNA reads TGTGCCAGCAGTGAAAGAAGTGGTCCCGCAACTAATGAAAAACTGTTTTTT.

This clone was seen a few times. The chain combines TRBV7-9 with TRBJ2-7, with a possible D match to TRBD1 (6 bases). The CDR3 is made up of 12 amino acids. The V end was cut by 5 bases, the J end by 3 bases, with 8 bases between. Per germline, CDR1 SEHNR and CDR2 FQNEAQ (reference sequence). The CDR3 coding sequence is TGTGCCAGCAGCCTACAGGGCTACGAGCAGTACTTC. This encodes CASSLQGYEQYF.

This clone has only a few counts. This rearrangement joins TRBV6-5 to TRBJ1-5; D remains ambiguous. The CDR3 has 15 residues. Between the trimmed V and J ends, which lost 4 bases and 0 bases, there was a span of 10 bases. Germline loops: CDR1 MNHEY, CDR2 SVGAGI. The CDR3: CASSLKAYSNQPQHF. CDR3 sequence (DNA): TGTGCCAGCAGTTTAAAAGCTTATAGCAATCAGCCCCAGCATTTT.

The chain couples TRBV19 to TRBJ1-4; 8 bases map to TRBD1. The CDR3 covers 17 residues. Germline CDR1 and CDR2: LNHDA and SQIVND (reference sequence). The trim removed 5 bases at V and 0 bases at J, leaving 8 bases unmatched. The CDR3 DNA reads TGTGCCAGTAGTCCCCGGACAGGGTCGTCAACTAATGAAAAACTGTTTTTT. Translating gives CASSPRTGSSTNEKLFF. The whole variable domain, filled in from reference TRBV19 and TRBJ1-4, reads DGGITQSPKYLFRKEGQNVTLSCEQNLNHDAMYWYRQDPGQGLRLIYYSQIVNDFQKGDIAEGYSVSREKKESFPLTVTSAQKNPTAFYLCASSPRTGSSTNEKLFFGSGTQLSVL.

The chain employs TRBV27 and TRBJ1-1; D gene ambiguous. Trimming took off 2 bases at V and 4 bases at J, with 5 bases between the two ends. CDR3 length: 12 amino acids. Germline V gene data show CDR1 as MNHEY and CDR2 as SMNVEV (reference sequence). In DNA, the CDR3 is TGTGCCAGCAGTTTAATGGGCACTGAAGCTTTCTTT. Amino acids: CASSLMGTEAFF.

This chain connects TRBV11-2 to TRBJ1-1; a weak D match, TRBD1 (5 bases). In germline, CDR1 is SGHAT, CDR2 FQNNGV. V was trimmed by 0 bases and J by 0 bases, leaving 11 bases between them. CDR3 length equals 16 residues. The CDR3 region has the DNA TGTGCCAGCAGCTTAGACAGGGCCGGTCTGAACACTGAAGCTTTCTTT. Translated, it gives CASSLDRAGLNTEAFF.

The chain joins TRBV10-3 to TRBJ1-6, with a weak D call TRBD1 (5 bases). In germline, CDR1 is ENHRY, CDR2 SYGVKD. The germline V and J ends were trimmed by 8 bases and 6 bases, with 17 bases remaining between them. The CDR3 length is 15 residues. The CDR3 protein is CAIGAEGLGNSPLHF. Written as DNA, the CDR3 is TGTGCCATCGGGGCCGAAGGGTTGGGTAATTCACCCCTCCACTTT.

To note about this clone: Distinct nucleotide sequences in the sample also encode this CDR3. The rearrangement uses TRBV30 and TRBJ2-1; perhaps TRBD1 as D (5 bases). V was pared by 0 bases and J by 0 bases, with 9 bases between. The CDR3 totals 15 residues. Germline V CDR1 and CDR2: GTSNPN, SVGIG (reference sequence). The CDR3 is CAWSVRTSSYNEQFF. The CDR3 DNA sequence: TGTGCCTGGAGTGTACGGACAAGCTCCTACAATGAGCAGTTCTTC.

The chain employs TRBV2 and TRBJ1-1; the D gene is possibly TRBD1 (6 bases). The CDR3 consists of 15 residues. Trimming cost V 4 bases and J 5 bases, with 17 bases left between them. CDR1 is SNHLY and CDR2 is FYNNEI in the germline V gene. The CDR3, as DNA: TGTGCCAGCAGTGTAGGATCAGGGGTCGGGACTGAAGCTTTCTTT. Translation gives CASSVGSGVGTEAFF.

The rearrangement links TRBV11-2 to TRBJ1-1; tentatively, D is TRBD1 (6 bases). CDR3 length: 14 residues. Trimming pared 5 bases from V and 0 bases from J, leaving 10 bases between. Germline values: CDR1 SGHAT, CDR2 FQNNGV. CDR3 amino acids: CASSLGTMNTEAFF. DNA for the CDR3: TGTGCCAGCAGCCTTGGGACAATGAACACTGAAGCTTTCTTT. The entire variable domain, with the rest obtained from reference TRBV11-2 and TRBJ1-1, is as follows: EAGVAQSPRYKIIEKRQSVAFWCNPISGHATLYWYQQILGQGPKLLIQFQNNGVVDDSQLPKDRFSAERLKGVDSTLKIQPAKLEDSAVYLCASSLGTMNTEAFFGQGTRLTVV.

This sequence joins TRBV6-1 and TRBJ2-7; possibly TRBD1 for D (5 bases). Germline V gene lookup returns CDR1 MNHNS and CDR2 SASEGT. The CDR3 consists of 12 residues. Trimming removed 6 bases at V and 4 bases at J, with 10 bases between. The CDR3 sequence is CASRTVLYEQYF. CDR3 nucleotide sequence: TGTGCCAGCAGGACAGTCCTATACGAGCAGTACTTC.

V is TRBV29-1 and J is TRBJ1-2, with D maybe TRBD1 (6 bases). This CDR3 has 12 residues. V lost 2 bases, J lost 7 bases, and 11 bases lay in between. Germline CDR1 reads SQVTM; CDR2 reads ANQGSEA. The CDR3 DNA follows: TGCAGCGTTGAAAGAGCAGGGGTTGGCTACACCTTC. Encoded protein: CSVERAGVGYTF.

V is TRBV2 and J is TRBJ2-1; 14 nucleotides match TRBD2. V shed 6 bases, J shed 0 bases, and the junction held 7 bases outside the gene matches. The CDR3 loop spans 18 amino acids. Germline-derived CDR1 and CDR2 are SNHLY and FYNNEI. The CDR3 DNA reads TGTGCCAGCAGCCCCCGGACTAGCGGGAGGTCCTCCTACAATGAGCAGTTCTTC. It specifies CASSPRTSGRSSYNEQFF.